Only a few counts were recorded for the clone carrying this T cell receptor beta chain. Its antigen is still unknown. Sequenced with the Oncomine TCR Beta short-read assay was DNA taken from cultured CD4+ T cells. TCRdb processed the PCR reads anew with MiXCR; each CDR3 protein has one entry. The sample comprises about 16,000 distinct CDR3 sequences, 45% to 65% of which are singletons, and about 9% rests with the top ten. This sample is part of a study of vaccination and CD4 T cells after COVID-19. Study-level results: Analysis covered relatively few convalescent patients and lacked any early post-infection timepoints.

As for treatment: roughly 10-day PBMC culture with coronavirus spike peptide pools or control peptides (ViraFEST assay). With peptide pools, ViraFEST first expanded antigen-specific T cells and afterwards sequenced their TCRs. The receptor's source is a human donor who had recovered from COVID-19. The material sequenced was CD4+ T cells from blood, cultured in vitro.

CDR3 DNA sequence: TGTGCCAGTAGTCCCCATCCCCCGGGGGCTTTAGATTCACCCCTCCACTTT. Its protein is CASSPHPPGALDSPLHF. J is TRBJ1-6 and V is TRBV19; tentatively, D is TRBD1 (6 bases). The CDR3 runs 17 residues. The germline gives CDR1 LNHDA, CDR2 SQIVND (reference sequence). V lost 5 bases, J lost 8 bases, and 22 bases lay in between.